Each of the 8 T cell receptor beta chains below was sequenced from the same sample in a study of control samples from healthy donors and cancer patients. Repertoires were generated with immunoSEQ multiplex PCR, while TCRdb's copy carries only in-frame clones and drops some. This table holds 150,000 or so clones, around 95% found once. Material: blood. The receptors were sampled from a man aged 40-50 years in good health.

This chain uses TRBV18 with TRBJ2-1; D gene uncertain. The V end was cut by 1 base, the J end by 5 bases, with 6 bases between. CDR1 and CDR2 (germline): KGHSH, LQKENI. CDR3 length: 13 residues. This chain's CDR3 is CASSPQVDNEQFF. DNA of the CDR3: TGTGCCAGCTCACCACAAGTTGACAATGAGCAGTTCTTC.

This clone is a singleton in its sample. CDR3 protein: CAWSAPSKGKVNEKLFF. The CDR3 DNA follows: TGTGCCTGGAGTGCCCCTAGTAAGGGGAAAGTGAATGAAAAACTGTTTTTT. The chain has TRBV30 and TRBJ1-4; D might be TRBD1 (5 bases). Germline-derived CDR1 and CDR2 are GTSNPN and SVGIG (reference sequence). This CDR3 is 17 amino acids long. V was pared by 1 base and J by 5 bases, with 20 bases between.

This rearrangement joins TRBV19 to TRBJ2-7; no clear D gene. V lost 5 bases, J lost 3 bases, and 8 bases lay in between. The CDR3 consists of 12 residues. Germline CDR1 and CDR2: LNHDA and SQIVND (reference sequence). CDR3 amino acids: CASSVPNYEQYF. The CDR3 DNA is TGTGCCAGTAGTGTGCCGAACTACGAGCAGTACTTC.

The chain uses TRBV15 and TRBJ2-1, with 7 positions matching TRBD1. The V and J ends lost 8 bases and 2 bases, in that order; junction bases with no gene match: 6. The V gene's germline CDR1 is LNHNV and CDR2 YYDKDF (reference sequence). This CDR3 is built from 14 residues. CDR3 sequence reads: CATAGGVTYNEQFF. The CDR3 DNA reads as TGTGCCACCGCAGGGGGTGTCACCTACAATGAGCAGTTCTTC.

V gene TRBV12-5 combines with J gene TRBJ2-7, with D perhaps given as TRBD1 or TRBD2 (5 bases each). The length of the CDR3 is 14 residues. Germline V gives CDR1 LGHNT, CDR2 FRNRAP. V was pared by 7 bases and J by 2 bases, with 15 bases between. For the CDR3, the DNA is TGTGCTAGTGCCCCGGGACGCAGACCCTACGAGCAGTACTTC. Translating gives CASAPGRRPYEQYF.

The V call is TRBV18, the J call TRBJ1-5; 7 bases align to TRBD1. Trimming at V came to 6 bases and at J to 0 bases, leaving 8 bases not matched to a gene. Germline V CDR1 and CDR2: KGHSH, LQKENI. This CDR3 is built from 16 residues. The CDR3: CASSHSQGDSNQPQHF. CDR3 sequence (DNA): TGTGCCAGCTCTCATTCTCAGGGGGATAGCAATCAGCCCCAGCATTTT.

This chain uses TRBV5-4 with TRBJ2-5, with TRBD2 matching over 8 bases. V was pared by 1 base and J by 3 bases, with 2 bases of the junction left unmatched. CDR1 and CDR2 from the germline V gene are SGHNT and YYREEE (reference sequence). The CDR3 length is 14 residues. CDR3 protein: CASSLPLAEETQYF. The CDR3 DNA reads TGTGCCAGCAGCTTGCCACTAGCGGAAGAGACCCAGTACTTC.

The chain joins TRBV28 to TRBJ1-2, with a weak D call TRBD1 (5 bases). The CDR3 loop spans 16 amino acids. Germline assignment: CDR1 MDHEN and CDR2 SYDVKM. Trimming removed 5 bases at V and 4 bases at J, with 20 bases between. CDR3 sequence: CASSGPGKGRGYGYTF. In DNA, the CDR3 is TGTGCCAGCAGTGGACCGGGAAAGGGGCGAGGCTATGGCTACACCTTC.